These 32 T cell receptor beta chains came from one sample sequenced in a study of T cell responses to AZD1222 COVID-19 vaccine (dated by TCRdb to 2020 to 2023). The library was built by means of the immunoSEQ multiplex PCR assay. As stored in TCRdb, this immuneACCESS dataset retains in-frame rearrangements with V and J assigned. A fraction of the clones does not appear; measured against another copy, unresolved V genes explain less than half of the discrepancy, and the remainder lacks a known reason. For this sample there are roughly 81,000 clones; 80% to 90% appear just once. The ten largest clonotypes hold 15% to 20% of the sample. This specimen's time point label, interpreted: baseline before first vaccination. This specimen consisted of peripheral blood, obtained on day 0 of AZD1222 vaccination. These receptors originate from an adult in good health.

This clone was seen just once. The chain links TRBV20-1 to TRBJ2-5; 9 bases fit TRBD2. Germline V gene lookup returns CDR1 DFQATT and CDR2 SNEGSKA (reference sequence). This CDR3 spans 15 amino acids. The V and J ends lost 3 bases and 2 bases, in that order; junction bases with no gene match: 7. The CDR3 sequence is CSASSALAGQETQYF. Written as DNA, the CDR3 is TGCAGTGCTAGTTCGGCGCTAGCGGGGCAAGAGACCCAGTACTTC.

The CDR3 loop is CASSIGPNQPQHF. DNA of the CDR3: TGTGCCAGTAGTATTGGACCCAATCAGCCCCAGCATTTT. V usage is TRBV19 and J usage is TRBJ1-5; D is undetermined. Per the germline V gene, CDR1 is LNHDA and CDR2 is SQIVND (reference sequence). V was cut by 3 bases and J by 3 bases, with 6 bases left in between. This CDR3 spans 13 amino acids.

The rearrangement links TRBV19 to TRBJ1-4; D is possibly TRBD1 (5 bases). CDR1 and CDR2 (germline): LNHDA, SQIVND (reference sequence). Trimming removed 5 bases at V and 0 bases at J, with 7 bases between. The CDR3 length is 14 residues. The CDR3 sequence is CASSATATNEKLFF. CDR3 nucleotides: TGTGCCAGTAGTGCGACAGCAACTAATGAAAAACTGTTTTTT.

V is TRBV28 and J is TRBJ1-4, with a tentative D call TRBD1 (5 bases). Germline V CDR1 and CDR2: MDHEN, SYDVKM. V lost 5 bases to trimming and J lost 8 bases, with 9 bases between them. This CDR3 contains 12 residues. Written as DNA, the CDR3 is TGTGCCAGCAGTATCAGGGTGGAAAAACTGTTTTTT. This sequence encodes CASSIRVEKLFF.

For the CDR3, the DNA is TGTGCCAGCAGTTTGTTAGTGGGAGCGGGATTGGAGACCCAGTACTTC. Translating gives CASSLLVGAGLETQYF. The chain carries TRBV28 and TRBJ2-5; 7 nucleotides match TRBD2. With V trimmed by 3 bases and J by 5 bases, 12 bases remained unmatched. The CDR3 is made up of 16 amino acids. The germline V gene encodes CDR1 MDHEN and CDR2 SYDVKM.

The genes are TRBV7-8 and TRBJ2-2, with TRBD2 matching 7 bases. The J segment lost 4 bases and the V segment lost 3 bases, leaving 5 bases of the junction unmatched. The germline V gene has CDR1 SGHVS and CDR2 FQNEAQ. This CDR3 contains 15 residues. DNA for the CDR3: TGTGCCAGCAGCTTGGGCGGGAGCATCACCGGGGAGCTGTTTTTT. This gives the protein CASSLGGSITGELFF.

As regards this clone: Germline and junction disagree at one end, which may indicate a read error. V gene TRBV7-7 combines with J gene TRBJ2-2; D gene ambiguous. CDR3 length equals 12 residues. From germline, CDR1 is SSHAT and CDR2 FNYEAQ (reference sequence). CDR3 DNA: TGTGCTAGCAGGTCAGGATCAGGGGAGCTGTTTTTT. Its translation: CASRSGSGELFF. Supplemented by reference TRBV7-7 and TRBJ2-2, the full variable domain reads GAGVSQSPRYKVTKRGQDVTLRCDPISSHATLYWYQQALGQGPEFLTYFNYEAQPDKSGLPSDRFSAERPEGSISTLTIQRTEQRDSAMYRCASRSGSGELFFGEGSRLTVL.

V and J are TRBV9 and TRBJ1-5, with 9 bases identical to TRBD1. The J segment lost 11 bases and the V segment lost 0 bases, leaving 12 bases of the junction unmatched. This CDR3 comprises 16 residues. CDR1 is SGDLS and CDR2 is YYNGEE in the germline V gene. CDR3 nucleotide sequence: TGTGCCAGCAGCGTAGCCGGGACAGGGTCGATATCGGCCCAGCATTTT. Amino acid sequence: CASSVAGTGSISAQHF.

The V gene is TRBV9, the J gene TRBJ2-1; D may be TRBD2 (5 bases). With 4 bases removed from V and 3 bases from J, the gap between germline ends came to 20 bases. The CDR3 loop spans 17 amino acids. CDR1 and CDR2 from the germline V gene are SGDLS and YYNGEE. The CDR3 protein is CASSSLAGIGGYNEQFF. In DNA, the CDR3 is TGTGCCAGCAGCTCTCTGGCGGGCATCGGAGGCTACAATGAGCAGTTCTTC.

DNA of the CDR3: TGCGCCAGCAGCGTGGAGGCCAATTCCCAAGAGACCCAGTACTTC. This translates into CASSVEANSQETQYF. The V call is TRBV5-1, the J call TRBJ2-5; possibly TRBD2 for D (5 bases). V was trimmed by 4 bases and J by 1 base, leaving 14 bases between them. Germline assignment: CDR1 SGHRS and CDR2 YFSETQ. This CDR3 contains 15 residues.

The rearrangement links TRBV19 to TRBJ1-2, with D perhaps matching TRBD1 (5 bases). This CDR3 has 15 amino acids. V lost 5 bases and J lost 4, with 17 bases in between. From germline, CDR1 is LNHDA and CDR2 SQIVND (reference sequence). Here the CDR3 DNA reads TGTGCCAGTAGTCCGGGGGACCACCGAGGCTATGGCTACACCTTC. This translates into CASSPGDHRGYGYTF.

The chain recombines TRBV11-2 with TRBJ2-7; D not resolved. There are 11 residues in the CDR3. The germline CDR1 and CDR2 sequences are SGHAT and FQNNGV. V lost 6 bases to trimming and J lost 3 bases, with 6 bases between them. The CDR3 sequence is CASRSNYEQYF. The CDR3 DNA follows: TGTGCCAGCAGATCGAACTACGAGCAGTACTTC.

This clone was detected once. The J gene is TRBJ1-5, the V gene TRBV7-9, with D possibly matching TRBD1 (6 bases). Germline V gene data show CDR1 as SEHNR and CDR2 as FQNEAQ (reference sequence). The V gene lost 8 bases and the J gene lost 6 bases, with 14 bases spanning the gap. The CDR3 runs to 13 residues. The CDR3 bases are TGTGCCAGCGGGCAGGGGAGAGGTCAGCCCCAGCATTTT. Translating it yields CASGQGRGQPQHF.

V is TRBV11-2 and J is TRBJ1-2; unclear D gene. Germline assignment: CDR1 SGHAT and CDR2 FQNNGV. The CDR3 consists of 14 residues. Trimming removed 5 bases at V and 0 bases at J, with 10 bases between. The CDR3 DNA reads as TGTGCCAGCAGCCCGACCCTAGCTAACTATGGCTACACCTTC. It specifies CASSPTLANYGYTF.

The sample holds one count of this clone. The chain couples TRBV5-1 to TRBJ2-2; 9 nucleotides line up with TRBD1. This CDR3 is built from 16 residues. The V gene's germline CDR1 is SGHRS and CDR2 YFSETQ. J lost 2 bases, V lost 4 bases, and 6 bases had no gene match. The CDR3 here is CASSPGGQGNTGELFF. CDR3 in DNA: TGCGCCAGCAGCCCGGGGGGACAGGGTAACACCGGGGAGCTGTTTTTT.

The chain combines TRBV24-1 with TRBJ2-6; D tentatively fits TRBD1 or TRBD2 (5 bases each). The CDR3 is 17 residues long. Germline CDR1 KGHDR, CDR2 SFDVKD. Trimming took off 4 bases at V and 1 base at J, with 13 bases between the two ends. The CDR3 region has the DNA TGTGCCACCAGTGACTCCGGGACCGGATCTGGGGCCAACGTCCTGACTTTC. The encoded protein is CATSDSGTGSGANVLTF.

The chain's CDR3 is CASSRLGQGTDTQYF. CDR3 coding DNA: TGTGCCAGCAGCCGATTGGGACAGGGGACAGATACGCAGTATTTT. This sequence joins TRBV14 and TRBJ2-3; 10 bases are a match to TRBD1. With 4 bases clipped from V and 3 bases from J, the junction kept 4 bases outside the gene matches. Germline CDR1 SGHDN, CDR2 FVKESK. This CDR3 region has 15 residues. Supplemented by reference TRBV14 and TRBJ2-3, the full variable domain reads EAGVTQFPSHSVIEKGQTVTLRCDPISGHDNLYWYRRVMGKEIKFLLHFVKESKQDESGMPNNRFLAERTGGTYSTLKVQPAELEDSGVYFCASSRLGQGTDTQYFGPGTRLTVL.

The V call is TRBV27, the J call TRBJ1-4; tentative D call: TRBD1 (5 bases). CDR3 size: 12 residues. V dropped 6 bases and J dropped 12 bases, with 14 bases sitting between them. CDR1 is MNHEY, CDR2 SMNVEV, per germline (reference sequence). The DNA of the CDR3 is TGTGCCAGCAGCCCTACGGGGGGACAACTGTTTTTT. Its protein product is CASSPTGGQLFF.

J is TRBJ2-1 and V is TRBV7-2; D gene ambiguous. The V end lost 2 bases, the J end lost 7 bases, and 18 bases lay between the germline ends. The germline gives CDR1 SGHTA, CDR2 FQGNSA. CDR3 length: 16 amino acids. CDR3 residues: CASSLSPGLSGNEQFF. For the CDR3, the DNA is TGTGCCAGCAGCTTAAGTCCCGGCCTCTCCGGAAATGAGCAGTTCTTC.

V and J are TRBV19 and TRBJ2-1, with TRBD1 identical over 9 bases. V was clipped by 0 bases and J by 3 bases; unmatched bases: 3. This CDR3 contains 16 residues. Germline values: CDR1 LNHDA, CDR2 SQIVND (reference sequence). The CDR3 DNA follows: TGTGCCAGTAGTATAGACACAGGGGGCGTCTACAATGAGCAGTTCTTC. Residues: CASSIDTGGVYNEQFF. The variable domain in full, with the rest retrieved from reference TRBV19 and TRBJ2-1, is DGGITQSPKYLFRKEGQNVTLSCEQNLNHDAMYWYRQDPGQGLRLIYYSQIVNDFQKGDIAEGYSVSREKKESFPLTVTSAQKNPTAFYLCASSIDTGGVYNEQFFGPGTRLTVL.

The rearrangement joins TRBV19 to TRBJ2-7, with D unresolved. Trimming took 7 bases from V and 3 from J, leaving 19 bases between them. Germline V gives CDR1 LNHDA, CDR2 SQIVND (reference sequence). The CDR3 contains 15 residues. The CDR3 reads CASTLGILGYYEQYF. Written as DNA, the CDR3 is TGTGCCAGTACCCTAGGGATTCTGGGTTACTACGAGCAGTACTTC.

The rearrangement uses TRBV5-1 and TRBJ2-1, with 9 bases identical to TRBD2. CDR1 SGHRS and CDR2 YFSETQ come from the germline V gene. The CDR3 contains 15 residues. The V gene end was trimmed by 4 bases and the J gene end by 2 bases; junction bases not matched to a gene: 4. The CDR3 region has the DNA TGCGCCAGCAGCCCGACTAGCGGTACCTACAATGAGCAGTTCTTC. Its translation is CASSPTSGTYNEQFF.

The V and J genes are TRBV28 and TRBJ1-2; no clear D. Germline V lookup: CDR1 MDHEN, CDR2 SYDVKM. This CDR3 has 15 amino acids. The V gene lost 5 bases and the J gene lost 7 bases, with 20 bases spanning the gap. For the CDR3, the DNA is TGTGCCAGCAGTACCCGGACCACCTCGATGGGTGGCTACACCTTC. Amino acids: CASSTRTTSMGGYTF.

This clone came up once. The chain joins TRBV5-1 to TRBJ1-3; 7 bases match TRBD1. After removal of 3 bases from V and 2 bases from J, the junction contained 5 bases not matched to a gene. Germline V lookup: CDR1 SGHRS, CDR2 YFSETQ. The CDR3 length is 15 residues. The CDR3 nucleotides read TGCGCCAGCAGCTCTGGGACAGCCGCTGGAAACACCATATATTTT. Encoded protein: CASSSGTAAGNTIYF.

This chain connects TRBV6-5 to TRBJ1-1; possibly TRBD1 for D (6 bases). Looked up from germline, CDR1 is MNHEY and CDR2 is SVGAGI. V lost 5 bases, J lost 6 bases, and 19 bases lay in between. This CDR3 comprises 15 residues. CDR3 region: CASSQPQGSLAEAFF. The DNA of the CDR3 is TGTGCCAGCAGTCAACCACAGGGAAGTTTGGCTGAAGCTTTCTTT.

The chain has TRBV30 and TRBJ1-2; 9 bases agree with TRBD1. Per germline, CDR1 GTSNPN and CDR2 SVGIG (reference sequence). The V segment lost 3 bases and the J segment 3 bases; nucleotides outside the gene matches: 11. CDR3 length equals 16 residues. The CDR3 spells CAWSNPLGTGHYGYTF. As DNA, the CDR3 is TGTGCCTGGAGCAACCCACTCGGGACAGGGCACTATGGCTACACCTTC.

Comments on this clone: The junction shows a germline mismatch at one end, possibly a read error. The rearrangement links TRBV7-7 to TRBJ2-1; 10 bases agree with TRBD2. The CDR3 has 15 amino acids. Per the germline V gene, CDR1 is SSHAT and CDR2 is FNYEAQ (reference sequence). CDR3 region: CASSLGLAGDNEQFF. DNA for the CDR3: TGTGCTAGCAGCTTAGGGCTAGCGGGAGACAATGAGCAGTTCTTC.

The V call is TRBV5-1, the J call TRBJ1-4; D uncertain. V dropped 6 bases and J dropped 2 bases, with 8 bases sitting between them. Germline V gene sequence: CDR1 SGHRS, CDR2 YFSETQ. This CDR3 contains 13 residues. The CDR3 nucleotides are TGCGCCAGCAAGACTGGGACTAATGAAAAACTGTTTTTT. It translates to CASKTGTNEKLFF. Variable domain in full (rest from reference TRBV5-1 and TRBJ1-4): KAGVTQTPRYLIKTRGQQVTLSCSPISGHRSVSWYQQTPGQGLQFLFEYFSETQRNKGNFPGRFSGRQFSNSRSEMNVSTLELGDSALYLCASKTGTNEKLFFGSGTQLSVL.

The rearrangement links TRBV2 to TRBJ2-3; D unresolved. Germline V gene data show CDR1 as SNHLY and CDR2 as FYNNEI. V was clipped by 2 bases and J by 2 bases, with 2 bases between them. CDR3 length: 12 residues. The CDR3: CASSELTDTQYF. In DNA form, the CDR3 reads TGTGCCAGCAGTGAACTCACAGATACGCAGTATTTT.

The chain employs TRBV10-2 and TRBJ1-1, with 7 nucleotides matching TRBD1. Germline lookup yields CDR1 WSHSY and CDR2 SAAADI. There are 13 residues in the CDR3. J lost 7 bases, V lost 3 bases, and 5 bases had no gene match. CDR3 nucleotides: TGCGCCAGCAGTGAAATACAGGGGATTGAAGCTTTCTTT. Translation gives CASSEIQGIEAFF.

V usage is TRBV10-1 and J usage is TRBJ2-3; 7 bases map to TRBD1. Germline assignment: CDR1 WNHNN and CDR2 SYGVQD (reference sequence). The CDR3 has 18 amino acids. V lost 2 bases and J lost 0; bases outside the gene matches: 11. CDR3 residues: CASSESSPGTDSTDTQYF. The CDR3 nucleotides are TGCGCCAGCAGTGAGAGTTCCCCCGGGACAGACAGCACAGATACGCAGTATTTT.

The rearrangement links TRBV19 to TRBJ1-1, with D perhaps TRBD1 (5 bases). Germline values: CDR1 LNHDA, CDR2 SQIVND (reference sequence). The CDR3 loop spans 14 amino acids. V was clipped by 7 bases and J by 3 bases, with 15 bases between them. The DNA of the CDR3 is TGTGCCAGTATCGGGGGAGTATGGGACACTGAAGCTTTCTTT. Its protein product is CASIGGVWDTEAFF.